This T cell receptor (beta chain) was profiled in a study of beta chain features in type 1 diabetes (dated by TCRdb to 2017 to 2018). Looking at the study overall: Mean age, gender distribution, total cell number and subset yield were not different between patients and healthy donors. Whereas all 30 or so donors provided naive and central memory subsets, regulatory and stem cell-like memory subsets were isolated from just 8 patients and about 8 healthy donors. In the study, TCRB repertoires of sorted circulating CD4+ T cell subsets from recently diagnosed type 1 diabetes patients were compared with those of matched healthy donors. A total of 100 million to 110 million sorted cells were examined across all samples, and a strong correlation was observed between cell number per subset and RNA yield. Broader findings and caveats from the paper: Because cDNA rather than genomic DNA was sequenced, highly expressing activated cells could have been over-represented, although no difference in activation and CD3 levels was found between groups. Shorter templates might be favored by PCR, yet because patient and control samples were amplified and corrected together, any such skew would affect both groups equally. In all four CD4+ subsets, TCRB CDR3 length was moderately but significantly shorter in type 1 diabetes patients. Fewer insertions and more nucleotide deletions at VDJ recombination sites were observed in patients with type 1 diabetes, implying thymic rearrangement abnormalities. Naive, central memory and regulatory TCRB repertoires appeared more similar among patients than among healthy donors. Because the HLA sub-analyses included only small numbers of individuals, any influence of HLA type on TCRB rearrangement was left unresolved.

The entire amount of isolated RNA was reverse transcribed using the High Capacity cDNA Reverse Transcription Kit, so the sequenced TCRB transcripts were expressed ones. Naive, central memory and regulatory T cell samples underwent deep immunoSEQ sequencing, averaging roughly 3.3 million total reads per sample. Sorted cells were lysed in RLT buffer and RNA was extracted with DNase-treated RNeasy Micro or Mini kits, depending on cell number. Each cell subset was processed separately to prevent cross-contamination, with patient and healthy donor samples processed together. The immunoSEQ multiplex PCR was used to amplify TCRB sequences from cDNA, yielding 87-bp fragments that span the CDR3 region. Sequencing of the amplicons was done on the Illumina HiSeq platform. Under the source paper's analysis protocol: Synthetic template baselines were used to correct PCR bias computationally, reads within Hamming distance 2 were collapsed together, and singletons that could not be merged were discarded. Reads were aligned to IMGT to assign V, D and J genes, CDR3 length, and insertions or deletions at six rearrangement sites. Clonotype counts were normalized to sorted cell number within each subset before computing true diversity and Gini coefficients with the tcR R package. Repertoire sharing was quantified using the overlap coefficient calculated on TCRB nucleotide sequences. Out-of-frame TCRB sequences from naive cells were analyzed to stand in for the pre-selection repertoire. TCRdb obtained this table from immuneACCESS and retained in-frame rearrangements with V and J assigned. These tables miss some clones; where compared with another copy, unresolved V genes account for less than half of the shortfall, and the remainder is unexplained. V and J calls and clone size are copied from that table; D and trimming were computed from the DNA. A total of hundreds of thousands of clones appear in this sample, around a sixth of them only once. The leading ten clones occupy approximately 0.093% of the sample.

This clone was observed a handful of times. The clone's antigen remains unknown. Within one base of it there is no much larger clone, and no base qualities were kept. Each donor gave one peripheral blood draw, approximately 110 mL on average, collected into heparinised tubes. A BD FACSAria II was used to sort naive, central memory, regulatory and stem cell-like memory CD4+ T cells with a panel that included CD45RO, CCR7, CD25, CD127, CD95 and CD27. A purity above 98% was achieved for all sorted populations. PBMCs were isolated right away by Lymphoprep density gradient centrifugation and were stained directly, without culture. To minimize batch effects, samples were stained and sorted in pairs, one healthy donor with one patient per experiment. Based on the germline V gene, the CDR1 and CDR2 sequences are MDHEN and SYDVKM. Trimming takes 5 bases from V and 0 bases from J, and the germline ends sit 8 bases apart. Reading from cysteine to phenylalanine, the CDR3 counts 14 amino acids. The kept DNA is CDR3 alone, 42 bases in frame from the first base.

The sequenced material came from naive CD4+ T cells from blood. The sample's cell subset or site, from its label and the paper: true naive CD4+ T cells. The receptor was derived from a man aged 18 to 29 in good health. The chain is made from TRBV28 and TRBJ2-1; there is no confident call for the D gene. The DNA is TGTGCCAGCAGTGTCGGGCTCTCCTACAATGAGCAGTTCTTC. The translation is CASSVGLSYNEQFF.